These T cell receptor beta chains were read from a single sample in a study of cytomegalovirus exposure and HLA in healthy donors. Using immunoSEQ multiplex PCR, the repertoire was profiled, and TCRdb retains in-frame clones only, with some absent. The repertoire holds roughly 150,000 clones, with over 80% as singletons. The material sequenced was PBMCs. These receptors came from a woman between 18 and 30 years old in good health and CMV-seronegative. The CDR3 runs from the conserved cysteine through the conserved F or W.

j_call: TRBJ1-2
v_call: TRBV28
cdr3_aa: CASRSGQYYGYTF

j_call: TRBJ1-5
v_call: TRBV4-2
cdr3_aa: CASSQGGQGGQPQHF

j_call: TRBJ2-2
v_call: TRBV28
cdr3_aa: CASTQMGGLRTGELFF

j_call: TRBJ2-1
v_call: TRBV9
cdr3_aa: CASSVGPTLEEQFF

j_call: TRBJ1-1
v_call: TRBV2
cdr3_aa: CARTGQVNTEAFF

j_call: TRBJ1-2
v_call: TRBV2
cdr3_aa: CASSAGEPGYTF

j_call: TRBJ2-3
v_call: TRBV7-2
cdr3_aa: CASSLSRGSTDTQYF

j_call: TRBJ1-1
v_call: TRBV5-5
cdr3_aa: CASSLGAGGRMNTEAFF

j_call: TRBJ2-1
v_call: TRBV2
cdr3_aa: CARQGQNEQFF

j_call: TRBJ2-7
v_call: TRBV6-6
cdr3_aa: CASSDRGPHEQYF

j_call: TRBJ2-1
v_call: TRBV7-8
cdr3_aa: CASSGLRQGPLLNEQFF

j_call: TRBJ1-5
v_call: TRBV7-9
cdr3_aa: CSSSFGLGGKGQPQHF

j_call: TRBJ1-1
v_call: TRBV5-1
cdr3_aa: CASSLSGTRAFF

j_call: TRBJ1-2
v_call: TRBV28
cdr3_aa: CASSLEVSATYGYTF

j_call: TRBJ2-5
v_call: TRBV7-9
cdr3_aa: CASSYPGGAGEETQYF

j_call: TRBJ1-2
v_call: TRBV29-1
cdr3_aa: CSVEDEVWTGGYTF

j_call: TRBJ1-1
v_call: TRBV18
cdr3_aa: CASSPGGSNLNTEAFF

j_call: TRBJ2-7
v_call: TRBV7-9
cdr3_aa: CASSYAGTGLNEQYF

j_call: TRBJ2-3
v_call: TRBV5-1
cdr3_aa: CASSLERGDTDTQYF

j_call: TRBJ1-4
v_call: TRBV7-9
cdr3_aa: CASSRGQLNEKLFF

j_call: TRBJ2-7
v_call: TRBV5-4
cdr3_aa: CASSVTVSYEQYF

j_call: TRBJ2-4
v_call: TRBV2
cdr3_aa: CASSPGLAAQYF

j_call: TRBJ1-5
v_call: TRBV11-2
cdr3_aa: CASSLEAGGRQPQHF

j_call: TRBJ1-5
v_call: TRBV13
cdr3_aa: CASSPGLGNQPQHF

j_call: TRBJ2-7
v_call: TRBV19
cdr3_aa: CASTLGPADEQYF

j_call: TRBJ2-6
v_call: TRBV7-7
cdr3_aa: CASSYDRGISGANVLTF

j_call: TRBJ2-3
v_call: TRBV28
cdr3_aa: CATDGILTDTQYF

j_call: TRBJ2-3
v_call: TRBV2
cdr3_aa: CASSETSGGFTDTQYF

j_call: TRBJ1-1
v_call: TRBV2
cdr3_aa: CASSEAPGTEAFF

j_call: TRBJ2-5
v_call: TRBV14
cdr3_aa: CASSSDRIWETQYF

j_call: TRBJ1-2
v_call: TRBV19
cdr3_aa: CASTAQGLFYGYTF

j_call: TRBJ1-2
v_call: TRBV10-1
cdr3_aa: CASSESTGARGYTF

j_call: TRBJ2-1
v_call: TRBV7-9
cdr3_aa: CASSLVAGGYNEQFF

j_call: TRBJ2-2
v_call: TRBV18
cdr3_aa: CASSRTGNTGELFF